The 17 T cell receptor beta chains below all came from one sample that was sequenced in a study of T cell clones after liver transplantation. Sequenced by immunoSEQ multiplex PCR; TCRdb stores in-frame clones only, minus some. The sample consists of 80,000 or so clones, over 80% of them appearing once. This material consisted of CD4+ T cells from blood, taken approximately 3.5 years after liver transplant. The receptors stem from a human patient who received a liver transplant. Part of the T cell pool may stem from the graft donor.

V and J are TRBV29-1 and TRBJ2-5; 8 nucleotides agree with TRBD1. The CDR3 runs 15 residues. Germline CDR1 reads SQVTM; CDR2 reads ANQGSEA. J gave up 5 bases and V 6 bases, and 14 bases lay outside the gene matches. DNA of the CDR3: TGCAGCGTAGCTAACCTACAGGGGGTTAGCGAGACCCAGTACTTC. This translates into CSVANLQGVSETQYF.

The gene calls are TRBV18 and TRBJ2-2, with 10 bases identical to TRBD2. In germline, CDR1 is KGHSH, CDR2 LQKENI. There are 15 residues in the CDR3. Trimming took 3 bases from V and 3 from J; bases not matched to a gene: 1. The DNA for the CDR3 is TGTGCCAGCTCACCGACTAGCGGGCACACCGGGGAGCTGTTTTTT. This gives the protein CASSPTSGHTGELFF.

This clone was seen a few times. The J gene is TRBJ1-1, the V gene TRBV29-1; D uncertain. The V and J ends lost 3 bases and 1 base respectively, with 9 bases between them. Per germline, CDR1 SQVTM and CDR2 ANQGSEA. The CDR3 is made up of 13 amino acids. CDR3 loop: CSVDLRKNTEAFF. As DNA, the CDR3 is TGCAGCGTTGACCTCCGCAAGAACACTGAAGCTTTCTTT.

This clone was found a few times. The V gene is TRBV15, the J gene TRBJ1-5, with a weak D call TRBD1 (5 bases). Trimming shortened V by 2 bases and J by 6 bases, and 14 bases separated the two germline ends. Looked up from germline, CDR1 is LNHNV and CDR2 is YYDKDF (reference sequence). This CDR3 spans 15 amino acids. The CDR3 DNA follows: TGTGCCACCAGCAGAACGCAGGGAATTAGTCAGCCCCAGCATTTT. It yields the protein CATSRTQGISQPQHF.

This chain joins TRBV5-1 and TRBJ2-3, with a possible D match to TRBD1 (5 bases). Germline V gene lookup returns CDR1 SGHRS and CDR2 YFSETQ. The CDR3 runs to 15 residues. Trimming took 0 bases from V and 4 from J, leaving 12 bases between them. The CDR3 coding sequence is TGCGCCAGCAGCTTGGAGGGGAAAGCTTCAGATACGCAGTATTTT. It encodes CASSLEGKASDTQYF.

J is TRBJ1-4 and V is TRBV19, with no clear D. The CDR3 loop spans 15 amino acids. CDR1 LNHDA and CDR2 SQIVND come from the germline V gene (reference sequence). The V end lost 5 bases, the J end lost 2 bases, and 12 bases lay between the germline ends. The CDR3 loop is CASSARHATNEKLFF. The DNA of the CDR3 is TGTGCCAGTAGTGCCCGGCATGCGACTAATGAAAAACTGTTTTTT.

The CDR3 DNA sequence: TGTGCCAGTAGTATACCCCTTGGGGGAAGTCAGCCCCAGCATTTT. Translation: CASSIPLGGSQPQHF. The V call is TRBV19, the J call TRBJ1-5; D is perhaps TRBD1 (5 bases). The CDR3 has 15 residues. The V end lost 2 bases, the J end lost 6 bases, and 14 bases lay between the germline ends. Germline V CDR1 and CDR2: LNHDA, SQIVND (reference sequence).

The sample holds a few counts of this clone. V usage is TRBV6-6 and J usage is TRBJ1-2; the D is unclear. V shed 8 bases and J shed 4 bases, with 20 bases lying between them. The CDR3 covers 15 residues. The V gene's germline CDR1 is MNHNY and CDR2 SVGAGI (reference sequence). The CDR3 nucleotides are TGTGCCAGCCAACTGTCGGGCAGCACAAGCTATGGCTACACCTTC. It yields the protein CASQLSGSTSYGYTF.

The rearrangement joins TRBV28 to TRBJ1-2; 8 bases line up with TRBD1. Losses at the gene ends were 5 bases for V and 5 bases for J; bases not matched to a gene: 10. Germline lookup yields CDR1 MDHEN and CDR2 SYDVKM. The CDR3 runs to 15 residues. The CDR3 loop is CASSLSATGDYGYTF. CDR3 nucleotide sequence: TGTGCCAGCAGTCTCTCTGCGACAGGGGATTATGGCTACACCTTC.

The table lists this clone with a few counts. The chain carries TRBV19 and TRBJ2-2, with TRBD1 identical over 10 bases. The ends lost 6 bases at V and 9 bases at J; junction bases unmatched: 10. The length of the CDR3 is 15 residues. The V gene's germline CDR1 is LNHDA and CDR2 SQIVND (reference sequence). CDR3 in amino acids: CASSTQGQGSRELFF. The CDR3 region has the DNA TGTGCCAGTAGCACTCAGGGACAGGGGTCGAGGGAGCTGTTTTTT.

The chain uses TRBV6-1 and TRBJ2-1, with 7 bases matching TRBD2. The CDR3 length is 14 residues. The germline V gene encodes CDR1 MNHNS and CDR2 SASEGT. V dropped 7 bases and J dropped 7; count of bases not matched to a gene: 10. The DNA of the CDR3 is TGTGCCAGCAAAGGACTAGTCGAAGCGAATGAGCAGTTCTTC. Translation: CASKGLVEANEQFF.

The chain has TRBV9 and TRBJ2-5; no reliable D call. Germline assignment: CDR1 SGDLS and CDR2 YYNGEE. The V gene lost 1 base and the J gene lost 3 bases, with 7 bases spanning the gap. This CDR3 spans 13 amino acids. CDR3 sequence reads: CASSVTFKETQYF. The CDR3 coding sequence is TGTGCCAGCAGCGTAACGTTCAAAGAGACCCAGTACTTC.

CDR3 coding DNA: TGTGCCAGCAGCCCAAGACAGGGGGAGACCCAGTACTTC. Translated: CASSPRQGETQYF. V is TRBV5-6 and J is TRBJ2-5, with 8 nucleotides matching TRBD1. Germline values: CDR1 SGHDT, CDR2 YYEEEE. Losses at the gene ends were 4 bases for V and 5 bases for J; bases not matched to a gene: 4. The CDR3 length is 13 residues.

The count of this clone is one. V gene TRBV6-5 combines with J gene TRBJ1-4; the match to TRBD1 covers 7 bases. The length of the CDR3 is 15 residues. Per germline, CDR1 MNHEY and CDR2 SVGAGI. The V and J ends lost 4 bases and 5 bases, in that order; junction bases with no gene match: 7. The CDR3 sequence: CASSSGGSRNEKLFF. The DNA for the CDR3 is TGTGCCAGCAGTTCAGGGGGAAGCAGAAATGAAAAACTGTTTTTT.

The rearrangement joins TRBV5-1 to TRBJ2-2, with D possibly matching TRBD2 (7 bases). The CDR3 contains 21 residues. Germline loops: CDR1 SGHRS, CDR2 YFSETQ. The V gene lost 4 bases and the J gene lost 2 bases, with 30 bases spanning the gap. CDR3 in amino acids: CASSLGAASGSPTRNTGELFF. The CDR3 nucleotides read TGCGCCAGCAGCCTGGGGGCGGCTAGCGGTAGTCCCACGAGAAACACCGGGGAGCTGTTTTTT.

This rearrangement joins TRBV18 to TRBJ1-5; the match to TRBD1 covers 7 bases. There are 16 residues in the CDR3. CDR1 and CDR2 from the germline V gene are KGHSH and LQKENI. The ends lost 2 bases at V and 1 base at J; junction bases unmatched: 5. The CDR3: CASSPYGQASNQPQHF. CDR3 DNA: TGTGCCAGCTCACCATACGGACAGGCCAGCAATCAGCCCCAGCATTTT.

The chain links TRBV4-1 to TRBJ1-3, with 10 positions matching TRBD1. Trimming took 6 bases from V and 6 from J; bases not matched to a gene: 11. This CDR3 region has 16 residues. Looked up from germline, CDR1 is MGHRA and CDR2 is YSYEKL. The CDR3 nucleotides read TGCGCCAGCAGTCCCTATGAGCGACAGGGGGCAAACACCATATATTTT. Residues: CASSPYERQGANTIYF.